A single sample gave rise to the 28 T cell receptor beta chains below, sequenced in a study of T cell repertoires in cytomegalovirus infection. TCRdb ran MiXCR on the reads and lists one entry per CDR3 protein. The sample has approximately 630,000 distinct CDR3 sequences, 20% to 30% seen once. Sequenced: CD8+ T cells from PBMCs. All receptors derive from a human donor in good health (CMV status not recorded). Some clones in this sample may be carry-over from other donors' samples.

V is TRBV20-1 and J is TRBJ2-1; tentatively, D is TRBD2 (6 bases). V dropped 4 bases and J dropped 0 bases, with 13 bases sitting between them. The germline CDR1 and CDR2 sequences are DFQATT and SNEGSKA (reference sequence). The CDR3 contains 15 residues. The CDR3 region is CSATPSSDSYNEQFF. The CDR3 DNA sequence: TGCAGTGCTACTCCTTCTAGCGACTCCTACAATGAGCAGTTCTTC.

J is TRBJ2-1 and V is TRBV10-3; 10 nucleotides agree with TRBD2. CDR1 is ENHRY and CDR2 is SYGVKD in the germline V gene. CDR3 length: 15 amino acids. Trimming cost V 11 bases and J 6 bases; bases outside gene matches: 13. CDR3 region: CALSASGGHFNEQFF. The CDR3 DNA follows: TGTGCCCTATCCGCTAGCGGGGGCCATTTCAATGAGCAGTTCTTC.

This clonotype was counted between two and nine times. V is TRBV20-1 and J is TRBJ1-1; D is perhaps TRBD1 (6 bases). The germline V gene has CDR1 DFQATT and CDR2 SNEGSKA (reference sequence). The CDR3 is 13 residues long. V dropped 0 bases and J dropped 5 bases, with 10 bases sitting between them. The CDR3 DNA sequence: TGCAGTGCTAGAGATTTCAGGGGTACTGAAGCTTTCTTT. This sequence encodes CSARDFRGTEAFF.

The chain is built from TRBV5-4 and TRBJ2-1; a possible D gene is TRBD2 (5 bases). The V end was cut by 2 bases, the J end by 3 bases, with 21 bases between. Germline CDR1 reads SGHNT; CDR2 reads YYREEE (reference sequence). This CDR3 contains 18 residues. CDR3 sequence (DNA): TGTGCCAGCAGCTTAACAACTGGACTCACCGTTTACTACAATGAGCAGTTCTTC. As protein: CASSLTTGLTVYYNEQFF.

The sample holds a few counts of this clonotype. The chain carries TRBV6-5 and TRBJ2-7; D not resolved. The CDR3 runs to 13 residues. V lost 0 bases and J lost 6, with 9 bases in between. Germline lookup yields CDR1 MNHEY and CDR2 SVGAGI. The CDR3 reads CASSYSAPLEQYF. CDR3 in DNA: TGTGCCAGCAGTTACTCGGCACCCCTCGAGCAGTACTTC.

This clonotype was observed many times. This chain uses TRBV6-5 with TRBJ2-3, with D possibly being TRBD1 or TRBD2 (5 bases each). Germline lookup yields CDR1 MNHEY and CDR2 SVGAGI. This CDR3 has 15 residues. The V and J ends lost 4 bases and 2 bases respectively, with 13 bases between them. CDR3 nucleotide sequence: TGTGCCAGCAGTTCCCCGGGACGCCCCACAGATACGCAGTATTTT. It encodes CASSSPGRPTDTQYF.

This clonotype was counted at least ten times. The chain uses TRBV7-2 and TRBJ1-1, with D hard to call. CDR3 length equals 12 residues. V lost 7 bases, J lost 6 bases, and 12 bases lay in between. Germline V gives CDR1 SGHTA, CDR2 FQGNSA. The CDR3 protein is CASTYKPSEAFF. The CDR3 bases are TGTGCCAGCACCTATAAACCCTCTGAAGCTTTCTTT. Full variable domain (missing parts from reference TRBV7-2 and TRBJ1-1): GAGVSQSPSNKVTEKGKDVELRCDPISGHTALYWYRQSLGQGLEFLIYFQGNSAPDKSGLPSDRFSAERTGGSVSTLTIQRTQQEDSAVYLCASTYKPSEAFFGQGTRLTVV.

In this sample, this clonotype turned up a few times. The gene calls are TRBV2 and TRBJ2-7; 7 bases are a match to TRBD2. This CDR3 spans 15 amino acids. Per the germline V gene, CDR1 is SNHLY and CDR2 is FYNNEI. V shed 3 bases and J 3 bases; nucleotides not matched to a gene: 8. In DNA, the CDR3 is TGTGCCAGCAGTGACCCTCGAAGGGAGGGCTACGAGCAGTACTTC. Protein: CASSDPRREGYEQYF.

Remarks on this clonotype: This may come from a read error, since a much larger clone is one base off. The chain has TRBV7-6 and TRBJ2-3; 7 bases align to TRBD1. The CDR3 runs to 14 residues. CDR1 and CDR2 from the germline V gene are SGHVS and FNYEAQ. This CDR3 reads CVSTQGVSTDTQYF. CDR3 in DNA: TGTGTCAGCACCCAGGGGGTCAGCACAGATACGCAGTATTTT.

This clonotype was seen many times. This rearrangement joins TRBV7-2 to TRBJ2-7; 8 bases agree with TRBD1. Germline CDR1 reads SGHTA; CDR2 reads FQGNSA. Losses at the gene ends were 4 bases for V and 1 base for J; bases not matched to a gene: 6. The CDR3 consists of 15 residues. The CDR3 DNA is TGTGCCAGCAGCTCGACGGACAGGGAGTCCTACGAGCAGTACGTC. It yields the protein CASSSTDRESYEQYV.

This chain links TRBV20-1 with TRBJ1-5; D possibly corresponds to TRBD1 (6 bases). The length of the CDR3 is 13 residues. CDR1 and CDR2 from the germline V gene are DFQATT and SNEGSKA (reference sequence). Trimming took 6 bases from V and 2 from J, leaving 11 bases between them. CDR3 protein: CSARQDGNQPQHF. The CDR3 bases are TGCAGTGCCCGACAGGATGGCAATCAGCCCCAGCATTTT.

This clonotype was seen a few times. This chain links TRBV7-9 with TRBJ1-2; 7 positions agree with TRBD1. Trimming took 3 bases from V and 3 from J; bases not matched to a gene: 4. CDR1 is SEHNR and CDR2 is FQNEAQ in the germline V gene (reference sequence). This CDR3 has 14 residues. The CDR3 loop reads CASSFRQGDYGYTF. The CDR3 DNA reads TGTGCCAGCAGCTTCCGACAGGGAGACTATGGCTACACCTTC.

This clonotype was seen at least ten times. The V and J genes are TRBV7-6 and TRBJ2-4; possible D gene TRBD2, 5 bases. In germline, CDR1 is SGHVS, CDR2 FNYEAQ. The CDR3 is made up of 14 amino acids. The V and J ends lost 5 bases and 0 bases respectively, with 8 bases between them. The CDR3, as DNA: TGTGCCAGCAGCAACCGGGAAGCCAAAAACATTCAGTACTTC. Amino acid sequence: CASSNREAKNIQYF.

This clonotype has only one observation. A much larger clone lies a single base off, so this may be a read error. This chain links TRBV6-6 with TRBJ1-2; the match to TRBD1 covers 8 bases. The length of the CDR3 is 18 residues. V was clipped by 6 bases and J by 3 bases; unmatched bases: 18. Per germline, CDR1 MNHNY and CDR2 SVGAGI (reference sequence). CDR3: CASRYYYQRTGSDYGYTF. The CDR3 nucleotides are TGTGCCAGCAGGTATTATTACCAAAGGACAGGGTCGGACTATGGCTACACCTTC.

The chain links TRBV18 to TRBJ2-1; 10 bases align to TRBD1. With V trimmed by 3 bases and J by 1 base, 6 bases remained unmatched. CDR3 size: 17 residues. CDR1 and CDR2 (germline): KGHSH, LQKENI. The CDR3 reads CASSPRRQGASYNEQFF. CDR3 nucleotides: TGTGCCAGCTCACCTCGAAGACAGGGGGCATCCTACAATGAGCAGTTCTTC.

V and J are TRBV19 and TRBJ1-1, with D tentatively TRBD1 (6 bases). The CDR3 runs 14 residues. The V gene lost 5 bases and the J gene lost 3 bases, with 13 bases spanning the gap. Germline V lookup: CDR1 LNHDA, CDR2 SQIVND (reference sequence). CDR3 nucleotide sequence: TGTGCCAGTAGTGTTACAGGGCGCGACACTGAAGCTTTCTTT. It is translated as CASSVTGRDTEAFF.

In this sample, this clonotype turned up many times. The genes are TRBV10-3 and TRBJ1-2, with D possibly TRBD1 on 5 matching bases. Trimming shortened V by 5 bases and J by 2 bases, and 12 bases separated the two germline ends. CDR3 size: 14 residues. Germline assignment: CDR1 ENHRY and CDR2 SYGVKD. The CDR3 is CAISFQGPNYGYTF. CDR3 sequence (DNA): TGTGCCATCAGTTTCCAGGGTCCAAACTATGGCTACACCTTC.

This chain links TRBV12-3 or TRBV12-4 with TRBJ2-7; 7 bases are shared with TRBD1. The CDR3 loop spans 13 amino acids. CDR3 residues: CVSSLPGGYEQYV. The DNA for the CDR3 is TGTGTCAGCAGTTTACCAGGGGGCTACGAGCAGTACGTC.

This clonotype was seen a handful of times. This chain uses TRBV20-1 with TRBJ1-2; D ambiguous. Trimming cost V 0 bases and J 4 bases, with 9 bases left between them. Germline V gene sequence: CDR1 DFQATT, CDR2 SNEGSKA (reference sequence). This CDR3 has 13 residues. Written as DNA, the CDR3 is TGCAGTGCTAGAGATGGGCAGCCCTATGGCTACACCTTC. Encoded protein: CSARDGQPYGYTF.

This clonotype was observed a few times. V gene TRBV28 combines with J gene TRBJ2-2; possible D gene TRBD1, 6 bases. The V and J ends lost 5 bases and 9 bases respectively, with 22 bases between them. The V gene's germline CDR1 is MDHEN and CDR2 SYDVKM. There are 16 residues in the CDR3. CDR3 nucleotide sequence: TGTGCCAGCAGTCCCGGACAGTTTACGGGATTCCGGGAGCTGTTTTTT. This codes for CASSPGQFTGFRELFF.

CDR3 in amino acids: CASTLSDTNTEAFF. In nucleotides, the CDR3 is TGTGCCAGCACCCTCTCGGACACGAACACTGAAGCTTTCTTT. The rearrangement joins TRBV6-1 to TRBJ1-1; tentatively, D is TRBD1 (5 bases). CDR1 MNHNS and CDR2 SASEGT come from the germline V gene. This CDR3 has 14 residues. The germline V and J ends were trimmed by 7 bases and 1 base, with 13 bases remaining between them.

The V gene is TRBV28, the J gene TRBJ2-3; TRBD2 agrees at 9 bases. V lost 4 bases, J lost 6 bases, and 11 bases stayed unmatched. The CDR3 runs to 16 residues. Germline CDR1 is MDHEN and CDR2 is SYDVKM. The CDR3 coding sequence is TGTGCCAGCAGTTCAGGATGGCAGCGGGGGGTTGATACGCAGTATTTT. This encodes CASSSGWQRGVDTQYF.

The gene calls are TRBV29-1 and TRBJ1-1; possibly TRBD1 for D (5 bases). Germline V gene lookup returns CDR1 SQVTM and CDR2 ANQGSEA. The V gene lost 7 bases and the J gene lost 4 bases, with 13 bases spanning the gap. This CDR3 is 12 amino acids long. The CDR3 DNA is TGCAGCGCCCAACACGGGGGCACTGAAGCTTTCTTT. Translated: CSAQHGGTEAFF.

A word on this clonotype: A clone one base away is much larger, so this may be a read error. The rearrangement joins TRBV7-4 to TRBJ1-1; 7 bases align to TRBD1. The J segment lost 1 base and the V segment lost 10 bases, leaving 6 bases of the junction unmatched. Germline lookup yields CDR1 SGHVT and CDR2 SQSDAQ. The CDR3 loop spans 13 amino acids. DNA of the CDR3: TGTGCCAACAGGGGACAGTGGAACACTGAAGCTTTCTTT. Its protein is CANRGQWNTEAFF.

This chain joins TRBV7-9 and TRBJ2-7, with a weak D call TRBD1 (5 bases). Looked up from germline, CDR1 is SEHNR and CDR2 is FQNEAQ (reference sequence). The V end lost 1 base, the J end lost 2 bases, and 15 bases lay between the germline ends. The CDR3 sequence is 16 residues long. The CDR3 coding sequence is TGTGCCAGCAGCTTAGATTCTGCAGGGTTGACCTACGAGCAGTACTTC. It codes for CASSLDSAGLTYEQYF.

As concerns this clonotype: Possible read error: a much larger clone is one base away. The chain couples TRBV5-4 to TRBJ2-1; TRBD1 aligns across 7 bases. The CDR3 runs to 14 residues. Germline V CDR1 and CDR2: SGHNT, YYREEE (reference sequence). The V segment lost 2 bases and the J segment 5 bases; nucleotides outside the gene matches: 4. In DNA, the CDR3 is TGTGCCAGCAGCTTAGAGGGGGCCAACAATGAGCAGTTCTTC. It yields the protein CASSLEGANNEQFF.

The rearrangement links TRBV5-6 to TRBJ2-6; 7 bases are a match to TRBD2. The V gene end was trimmed by 4 bases and the J gene end by 8 bases; junction bases not matched to a gene: 3. Germline V CDR1 and CDR2: SGHDT, YYEEEE. This CDR3 is built from 13 residues. The CDR3 bases are TGTGCCAGCAGCAGCGGGAATTCCAACGTCCTGACTTTC. Translated, it gives CASSSGNSNVLTF.

V is TRBV12-3 or TRBV12-4 and J is TRBJ2-1; 8 positions match TRBD2. The CDR3 runs to 14 residues. J gave up 5 bases and V 5 bases, and 5 bases lay outside the gene matches. CDR3 nucleotide sequence: TGTGCCAGCAGTACCAGGACTAGCCACAATGAGCAGTTCTTC. Encoded protein: CASSTRTSHNEQFF.